The 23 T cell receptor beta chains below were found in one sample sequenced in a study of human T cells and chemical hapten exposure. From the RACE reads, TCRdb called clonotypes with MiXCR, one entry per CDR3 protein. This table holds some 53,000 distinct CDR3 sequences, 11% found once. Time point here: patch test 1, 2 weeks after DPC sensitization. The treatment is: therapeutic diphenylcyclopropenone sensitization with weekly scalp DPC. Unfractionated whole blood was the source from which total RNA was extracted. Material: whole blood, obtained in connection with sensitization to the hapten diphenylcyclopropenone (DPC). The receptors derive from a woman between 40 and 50 years old with alopecia areata. Some clones in this sample may be carry-over from other donors' samples.

J is TRBJ1-6 and V is TRBV28; TRBD1 is a possible D gene (5 bases). Germline V gives CDR1 MDHEN, CDR2 SYDVKM. V lost 6 bases and J 7 bases, leaving 16 bases between the germline ends. This CDR3 is built from 15 residues. The CDR3 protein is CASSDPQGRNSPLHF. For the CDR3, the DNA is TGTGCCAGCAGCGATCCCCAGGGACGGAATTCACCCCTCCACTTT.

This clonotype was seen many times. This sequence joins TRBV20-1 and TRBJ2-7; D may correspond to TRBD1 or TRBD2 (5 bases each). This CDR3 comprises 12 residues. Germline V CDR1 and CDR2: DFQATT, SNEGSKA (reference sequence). Trimming removed 5 bases from V and 0 bases from J, with 8 bases in between. CDR3 region: CSARDASYEQYF. The CDR3 DNA sequence: TGCAGTGCTCGGGACGCCTCCTACGAGCAGTACTTC.

In its sample, this clonotype was seen a few times. The V and J genes are TRBV29-1 and TRBJ2-5; TRBD1 is a possible D gene (5 bases). Looked up from germline, CDR1 is SQVTM and CDR2 is ANQGSEA. This CDR3 spans 12 amino acids. The germline V and J ends were trimmed by 4 bases and 5 bases, with 11 bases remaining between them. The CDR3 DNA is TGCAGCGTTGGCGGACACGCTGAGACCCAGTACTTC. This encodes CSVGGHAETQYF. Variable domain in full (rest from reference TRBV29-1 and TRBJ2-5): SAVISQKPSRDICQRGTSLTIQCQVDSQVTMMFWYRQQPGQSLTLIATANQGSEATYESGFVIDKFPISRPNLTFSTLTVSNMSPEDSSIYLCSVGGHAETQYFGPGTRLLVL.

This clonotype was observed many times. J is TRBJ2-3 and V is TRBV18, with D possibly TRBD2 on 6 matching bases. Germline V gene lookup returns CDR1 KGHSH and CDR2 LQKENI. Trimming removed 4 bases from V and 2 bases from J, with 13 bases in between. The CDR3 covers 15 residues. The CDR3 is CASSQNSGNTDTQYF. The CDR3, as DNA: TGTGCCAGCTCACAGAATAGCGGAAACACAGATACGCAGTATTTT. Variable domain in full (rest from reference TRBV18 and TRBJ2-3): NAGVMQNPRHLVRRRGQEARLRCSPMKGHSHVYWYRQLPEEGLKFMVYLQKENIIDESGMPKERFSAEFPKEGPSILRIQQVVRGDSAAYFCASSQNSGNTDTQYFGPGTRLTVL.

This clonotype has at least ten counts. The chain uses TRBV5-1 and TRBJ2-1, with 8 bases matching TRBD2. V was pared by 4 bases and J by 2 bases, with 20 bases of the junction left unmatched. This CDR3 has 20 amino acids. Germline V CDR1 and CDR2: SGHRS, YFSETQ. The DNA of the CDR3 is TGCGCCAGCAGCCTCCATTTATCGGGGGGGCCCTCCTTTACCTACAATGAGCAGTTCTTC. The encoded protein is CASSLHLSGGPSFTYNEQFF.

A single count supports this clonotype. This sequence joins TRBV6-2 or TRBV6-3 and TRBJ2-3; tentative D call: TRBD1 (6 bases). The V gene lost 5 bases and the J gene lost 2 bases, with 14 bases spanning the gap. The V gene's germline CDR1 is MNHEY and CDR2 SVGEGT. The CDR3 covers 15 residues. CDR3 in amino acids: CASSNGQTFTDTQYF. The CDR3 DNA is TGTGCCAGCAGTAACGGACAGACCTTCACAGATACGCAGTATTTT.

This clonotype was picked up one time. The rearrangement uses TRBV20-1 and TRBJ1-4; D ambiguous. Germline assignment: CDR1 DFQATT and CDR2 SNEGSKA (reference sequence). The ends were cut back, 4 bases at V and 8 bases at J, with 14 bases in the middle. This CDR3 comprises 13 residues. Written as DNA, the CDR3 is TGCAGTGCTACCGGGCAGGCCTCGGAAAAACTGTTTTTT. It is translated as CSATGQASEKLFF.

This clonotype was counted only a few times. The rearrangement uses TRBV7-8 and TRBJ1-1; 9 positions agree with TRBD1. This CDR3 region has 15 residues. Looked up from germline, CDR1 is SGHVS and CDR2 is FQNEAQ. The V gene end was trimmed by 1 base and the J gene end by 4 bases; junction bases not matched to a gene: 4. The CDR3 region is CASSLGEGQGTEAFF. CDR3 nucleotides: TGTGCCAGCAGCTTAGGGGAGGGACAGGGCACTGAAGCTTTCTTT.

Comments on this clonotype: A much larger clone lies one base from this, so it may be a read error. The CDR3 sequence: CASSLVPGTNTQYF. As DNA, the CDR3 is TGTGCCAGCAGCTTAGTCCCCGGGACAAATACGCAGTATTTT. V and J are TRBV11-2 and TRBJ2-3; the D gene is possibly TRBD1 (6 bases). CDR3 size: 14 residues. Trimming cost V 1 base and J 7 bases, with 12 bases left between them. Germline-derived CDR1 and CDR2 are SGHAT and FQNNGV.

This clonotype was counted a few times. The chain joins TRBV7-9 to TRBJ2-7; 8 bases map to TRBD1. The length of the CDR3 is 17 residues. The V segment lost 4 bases and the J segment 2 bases; nucleotides outside the gene matches: 13. Per the germline V gene, CDR1 is SEHNR and CDR2 is FQNEAQ (reference sequence). CDR3 residues: CASSSGGGSGGTYEQYF. The CDR3 DNA reads as TGTGCCAGCAGCTCAGGGGGCGGGTCCGGTGGGACCTACGAGCAGTACTTC. Full variable domain (missing parts from reference TRBV7-9 and TRBJ2-7): DTGVSQNPRHKITKRGQNVTFRCDPISEHNRLYWYRQTLGQGPEFLTYFQNEAQLEKSRLLSDRFSAERPKGSFSTLEIQRTEQGDSAMYLCASSSGGGSGGTYEQYFGPGTRLTVT.

This clonotype has at least ten counts. DNA of the CDR3: TGTGCCAGCAGTTTCCAATGGGGAGAGACCCAGTACTTC. Translation gives CASSFQWGETQYF. The chain recombines TRBV6-5 with TRBJ2-5, with D unresolved. The CDR3 has 13 amino acids. The V end was cut by 4 bases, the J end by 4 bases, with 10 bases between. Germline CDR1 and CDR2: MNHEY and SVGAGI.

This clonotype turned up a few times. The chain couples TRBV14 to TRBJ2-2, with 11 bases aligning to TRBD1. Germline assignment: CDR1 SGHDN and CDR2 FVKESK. Losses at the gene ends were 6 bases for V and 4 bases for J; bases not matched to a gene: 7. The CDR3 has 16 residues. CDR3 residues: CASRIGTGGSTGELFF. The DNA of the CDR3 is TGTGCCAGCAGGATCGGGACAGGGGGAAGCACCGGGGAGCTGTTTTTT.

The chain links TRBV29-1 to TRBJ2-2, with a weak D call TRBD2 (6 bases). Trimming left V 4 bases short and J 2 bases short, with 11 bases between. From germline, CDR1 is SQVTM and CDR2 ANQGSEA. The CDR3 runs to 14 residues. CDR3 region: CSVGEDYNTGELFF. The DNA of the CDR3 is TGCAGCGTTGGAGAGGACTACAACACCGGGGAGCTGTTTTTT.

Turning to this clonotype: Just one base apart from a much larger clone, this may be a read error. This chain uses TRBV14 with TRBJ2-7, with 8 bases aligning to TRBD2. Germline assignment: CDR1 SGHDN and CDR2 FVKESK. The CDR3 extends over 11 amino acids. The V gene end was trimmed by 4 bases and the J gene end by 9 bases; junction bases not matched to a gene: 2. CDR3 region: CASSPGRAQYF. CDR3 sequence (DNA): TGTGCCAGCAGCCCCGGGAGGGCGCAGTACTTC.

This clonotype has only a few counts. J is TRBJ1-1 and V is TRBV12-3 or TRBV12-4; D gene uncertain. V gave up 3 bases and J gave up 1 base, with 6 bases separating them. This CDR3 has 13 residues. The CDR3 region is CASSFTRNTEAFF. DNA of the CDR3: TGTGCCAGCAGTTTTACAAGGAACACTGAAGCTTTCTTT.

This clonotype was picked up a small number of times. This chain joins TRBV7-2 and TRBJ2-7; D not resolved. The CDR3 sequence is 14 residues long. V lost 3 bases, J lost 7 bases, and 16 bases lay in between. Germline V lookup: CDR1 SGHTA, CDR2 FQGNSA. The CDR3 sequence: CASSLTTYQGEQYF. In DNA, the CDR3 is TGTGCCAGCAGCTTGACGACCTACCAAGGGGAGCAGTACTTC. Full variable domain (missing parts from reference TRBV7-2 and TRBJ2-7): GAGVSQSPSNKVTEKGKDVELRCDPISGHTALYWYRQSLGQGLEFLIYFQGNSAPDKSGLPSDRFSAERTGGSVSTLTIQRTQQEDSAVYLCASSLTTYQGEQYFGPGTRLTVT.

This clonotype was picked up a small number of times. The V gene is TRBV20-1, the J gene TRBJ2-1; D possibly corresponds to TRBD2 (5 bases). Trimming removed 5 bases from V and 5 bases from J, with 13 bases in between. The germline V gene has CDR1 DFQATT and CDR2 SNEGSKA (reference sequence). The CDR3 contains 13 residues. The CDR3 spells CSAAGSGNNEQFF. The CDR3, as DNA: TGCAGTGCTGCCGGAAGCGGAAACAATGAGCAGTTCTTC.

This chain links TRBV16 with TRBJ1-5; weak D call: TRBD1 (5 bases). V lost 4 bases and J lost 4, with 14 bases in between. The CDR3 is made up of 15 amino acids. The germline V gene has CDR1 KGHSY and CDR2 FQNENV. The CDR3 loop reads CASSRPGPLNQPQHF. The CDR3 DNA reads TGTGCCAGCAGCCGGCCGGGACCGCTAAATCAGCCCCAGCATTTT.

This CDR3 is CASSYRGRMRGYGYTF. CDR3 nucleotide sequence: TGTGCCAGCAGTTACCGTGGACGGATGCGTGGCTATGGCTACACCTTC. The chain combines TRBV6-2 or TRBV6-3 with TRBJ1-2, with D unclear. The V end was cut by 2 bases, the J end by 4 bases, with 17 bases between. Germline CDR1 reads MNHEY; CDR2 reads SVGEGT. There are 16 residues in the CDR3.

This clonotype appeared a few times. The genes are TRBV7-7 and TRBJ1-5, with D hard to call. The CDR3 sequence is 14 residues long. Trimming took 4 bases from V and 5 from J, leaving 12 bases between them. Looked up from germline, CDR1 is SSHAT and CDR2 is FNYEAQ (reference sequence). The CDR3 DNA follows: TGTGCCAGCAGCTCGGGTAAGCGGGATCAGCCCCAGCATTTT. Its translation is CASSSGKRDQPQHF.

This chain connects TRBV6-6 to TRBJ2-2; TRBD2 agrees at 9 bases. The CDR3 is made up of 13 amino acids. The trim removed 8 bases at V and 3 bases at J, leaving 1 base unmatched. CDR1 is MNHNY, CDR2 SVGAGI, per germline (reference sequence). The CDR3 bases are TGTGCCAGCGCGGGAGGGGACACCGGGGAGCTGTTTTTT. Protein product: CASAGGDTGELFF.

This clonotype was observed at least ten times. The chain links TRBV4-3 to TRBJ2-3; D is possibly TRBD1 (5 bases). The CDR3 extends over 13 amino acids. Between the trimmed V and J ends, which lost 4 bases and 4 bases, there was a span of 9 bases. The germline V gene has CDR1 LGHNA and CDR2 YSLEER. CDR3 in amino acids: CASSRVGADTQYF. The CDR3 nucleotides are TGCGCCAGCAGCCGAGTAGGGGCAGATACGCAGTATTTT.

This clonotype was seen ten or more times. The gene calls are TRBV30 and TRBJ1-1, with D unresolved. This CDR3 is built from 12 residues. Germline CDR1 and CDR2: GTSNPN and SVGIG (reference sequence). V was trimmed by 1 base and J by 6 bases, leaving 9 bases between them. The CDR3 DNA sequence: TGTGCCTGGAGTGCGGCGGCCCCTGAAGCTTTCTTT. Translating gives CAWSAAAPEAFF.